These T cell receptor beta chains were read from a single sample in a study of blood T cells in healthy people across ages. In TCRdb, the 5' RACE reads were re-called with MiXCR into one record per CDR3 protein. The sample has under 1,000,000 distinct CDR3 sequences; 36% are singletons. Material for sequencing was blood. These receptors were collected from a man aged 18 to 35 in good health. Both conserved end residues are part of each CDR3. D genes are given only for firm matches. A row's size may be missing; if present it is once, few, many or a size class.

J gene	CDR3 length	D gene	clone size	V gene	CDR3 DNA	CDR3 protein
TRBJ2-3	14	TRBD2	.	TRBV12-3/TRBV12-4	TGTGCCAGCAGTGCCAGGACTAGCCGAGGTACGCAGTATTTT	CASSARTSRGTQYF
TRBJ1-5	13	.	few	TRBV10-3	TGTGCCATCAGTGAGTCTGAGGGCCAGCCCCAGCATTTT	CAISESEGQPQHF
TRBJ2-1	15	TRBD1	.	TRBV5-6	TGTGCCGGCAGCTATGCAGGGGGCTCCTACAATGAGCAGTTCTTC	CAGSYAGGSYNEQFF
TRBJ2-1	14	TRBD2	.	TRBV20-1	TGCAGTGCCACGACTAGCGGGGGGGACAATGAGCAGTTCTTC	CSATTSGGDNEQFF
TRBJ2-3	13	.	.	TRBV20-1	TGCAGTGTTAGAGGTAGCGGCACAGATACGCAGTATTTT	CSVRGSGTDTQYF
TRBJ1-2	11	.	.	TRBV2	TGTGCCAGCACGGGGCTCTATGGCTACACCTTC	CASTGLYGYTF
TRBJ2-5	13	.	many	TRBV12-3/TRBV12-4	TGTGCCAGCAGTTTTCGGGGCGAAGAGACCCAGTACTTC	CASSFRGEETQYF
TRBJ2-5	16	TRBD2	.	TRBV10-3	TGTGCCATCAGCTTATTGGGACTAGCGGGGAGAGAGACCCAGTACTTC	CAISLLGLAGRETQYF
TRBJ1-2	16	.	.	TRBV18	TGTGCCAGCTCACCTTCGGTTACACAGGAGGTATCCGGCTACACCTTC	CASSPSVTQEVSGYTF
TRBJ2-6	9	.	.	TRBV2	TGTGCCAGAGCCTCCGTCCAGACTTTC	CARASVQTF
TRBJ2-5	12	.	.	TRBV20-1	TGCAGTGCTAGAGATATCCCCTCGGGACAGTACTTC	CSARDIPSGQYF
TRBJ2-5	15	.	once	TRBV5-1	TGCGCCAGCAGCGTCTTAGAAAACCGCTACAATGAGCAGTACTTC	CASSVLENRYNEQYF
TRBJ1-1	14	.	few	TRBV20-1	TGCAGTGCTAGCAGGACCCAACCAAGGACTGAAGCTTTCTTT	CSASRTQPRTEAFF
TRBJ2-5	12	.	many	TRBV10-3	TGTGCCATCAGTGTCAGCCAAGAGACCCAGTACTTC	CAISVSQETQYF
TRBJ1-1	14	.	many	TRBV6-6	TGTGCCAGCAGTCCCCCAGGAGGTGGGACTGAAGCTTTCTTT	CASSPPGGGTEAFF
TRBJ2-5	18	TRBD2	.	TRBV19	TGTGCCAGTAGTACTCTAGCGGGGGGCCTTCTTTCCTACAATGAGCAGTACTTC	CASSTLAGGLLSYNEQYF
TRBJ1-3	15	.	.	TRBV3-1	TGTGCCAGCAGCCAAGAAAGGCTCTCTGGAAACACCATATATTTT	CASSQERLSGNTIYF
TRBJ2-1	14	TRBD2	.	TRBV20-1	TGCAGTGCGACTAGCGGGGGCTCCTACAATGAGCAGTTCTTC	CSATSGGSYNEQFF
TRBJ1-1	17	TRBD1	.	TRBV18	TGTGCCAGCTCATCTACTGCCTTAGGGGGCCCGAACACTGAAGCTTTCTTT	CASSSTALGGPNTEAFF
TRBJ2-7	17	.	few	TRBV7-8	TGTGCCAGCAGCTTACCTAGAGAGGGGAGCTCCTACAATGAGCAGTACTTC	CASSLPREGSSYNEQYF
TRBJ2-1	15	.	.	TRBV7-2	TGTGCCAGCAGCATCCAGGCGCACAGTTGGGACTTACAGTTCTTC	CASSIQAHSWDLQFF
TRBJ2-7	15	TRBD1	many	TRBV4-2	TGTGCCAGCAGCACACAGGGGGGAAACTCCTACGAGCAGTACTTC	CASSTQGGNSYEQYF
TRBJ2-1	13	.	few	TRBV29-1	TGCAGCGCTCCAAGTACAGGGAGGGAGACCCAGTTCTTC	CSAPSTGRETQFF
TRBJ2-7	15	.	.	TRBV12-3/TRBV12-4	TGTGCCAGCAGTGGCGATTGGGGGCTAAGGTACGAGCAGTACTTC	CASSGDWGLRYEQYF
TRBJ2-3	13	.	.	TRBV9	TGTGCCAGCAGCCGGAGTGGAGTAGATACGCAGTATTTT	CASSRSGVDTQYF
TRBJ2-1	15	TRBD2	.	TRBV5-1	TGCGCCAGCAGCCGGACTAGCGGGAGATCCAATGAGCAGTTCTTC	CASSRTSGRSNEQFF
TRBJ2-5	16	.	.	TRBV12-3/TRBV12-4	TGTGCCAGCAGTTTAGGAGACACGGCTATTCAAGAGACCCAGTACTTC	CASSLGDTAIQETQYF